This T cell receptor (beta chain) was found in a study of T-cell reconstitution after alpha-beta-depleted transplantation in children. The germline V gene has CDR1 SEHNR and CDR2 FQNEAQ (reference sequence). Trimming stripped 6 bases from V and 3 bases from J, with 17 bases between. This CDR3 spans 15 amino acids. Molecular barcoding with unique molecular identifiers was used for the TCRbeta library. TCRdb reprocessed the PCR reads with MiXCR, giving one entry per CDR3 protein. This table holds 250,000 to 300,000 distinct CDR3 sequences, about 9.5% found once. This clonotype was obtained from a boy younger than two with acute myeloid leukemia, due to receive a stem cell transplant. This sample comprised PBMCs, obtained before TCRalphabeta/CD19-depleted stem cell transplant. This chain links TRBV7-9 with TRBJ2-5, with D tentatively TRBD1 (6 bases). CDR3 nucleotides: TGTGCCAGCAGTGTGGTGGGGGCAGGCGAAGAGACCCAGTACTTC. It yields the protein CASSVVGAGEETQYF.